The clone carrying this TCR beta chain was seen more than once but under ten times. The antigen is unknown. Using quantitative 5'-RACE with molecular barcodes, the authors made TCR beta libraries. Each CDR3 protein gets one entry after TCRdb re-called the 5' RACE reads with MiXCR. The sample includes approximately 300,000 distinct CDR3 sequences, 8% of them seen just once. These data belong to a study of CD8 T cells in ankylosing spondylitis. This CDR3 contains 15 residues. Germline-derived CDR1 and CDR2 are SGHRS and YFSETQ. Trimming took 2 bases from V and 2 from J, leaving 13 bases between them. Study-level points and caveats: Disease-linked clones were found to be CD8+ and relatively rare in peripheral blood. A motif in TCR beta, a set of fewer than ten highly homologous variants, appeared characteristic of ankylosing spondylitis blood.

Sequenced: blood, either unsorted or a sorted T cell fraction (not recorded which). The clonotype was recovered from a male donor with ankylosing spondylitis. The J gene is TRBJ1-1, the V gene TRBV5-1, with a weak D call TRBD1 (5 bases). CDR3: CASSLGASPNTEAFF. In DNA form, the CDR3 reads TGCGCCAGCAGCTTAGGGGCCTCACCCAACACTGAAGCTTTCTTT.